Below, 8 T cell receptor beta chains from the same sample are listed, as sequenced in a study of CD8+CD57+ T cells in acquired aplastic anemia. Both TCR beta VDJ combination and CDR3 sequence profiling were carried out. Genomic DNA was the template for this profiling. TCRdb re-derived calls from the reads in MiXCR, one entry per CDR3 protein. The sample has about 170,000 distinct CDR3 sequences, about 60% seen once. Sequencing was done on a sample of sorted CD4+, CD8+, or CD8+CD57+ T cells (not recorded which) from PBMCs. These receptors came from a human donor in good health.

This clonotype occurred a few times. The chain carries TRBV7-2 and TRBJ1-2; 9 bases line up with TRBD1. The CDR3 totals 12 residues. Germline CDR1 and CDR2: SGHTA and FQGNSA. V trimming: 5 bases; J trimming: 6 bases; junction bases outside the gene matches: 1. CDR3 DNA sequence: TGTGCCAGCAGCGACAGGGGGGATGGCTACACCTTC. Its protein is CASSDRGDGYTF.

Concerning this clonotype: The CDR3 does not close with the conserved phenylalanine or tryptophan, likely indicating a read error. The chain links TRBV30 to TRBJ2-7; D uncertain. This CDR3 is 12 amino acids long. Germline CDR1 reads GTSNPN; CDR2 reads SVGIG (reference sequence). Trimming took off 5 bases at V and 5 bases at J, with 13 bases between the two ends. The DNA for the CDR3 is TGTGCCTGGGGGTTAGCTCTTAACGAGCAGTACTCC. This codes for CAWGLALNEQYS.

This clonotype came up a few times. V gene TRBV29-1 combines with J gene TRBJ2-1, with D possibly matching TRBD2 (5 bases). V was shortened by 6 bases and J by 10 bases, with 19 bases between the two germline ends. There are 13 residues in the CDR3. Germline loops: CDR1 SQVTM, CDR2 ANQGSEA. CDR3 residues: CSVHAGNEGEQFF. Here the CDR3 DNA reads TGCAGCGTGCATGCGGGTAACGAGGGCGAGCAGTTCTTC.

The sample holds one count of this clonotype. The V gene is TRBV10-2, the J gene TRBJ2-5; no definite D call. V shed 1 base and J shed 1 base, with 4 bases lying between them. There are 13 residues in the CDR3. Looked up from germline, CDR1 is WSHSY and CDR2 is SAAADI. The CDR3 loop reads CASSEYFQETQYF. The CDR3 DNA reads as TGCGCCAGCAGTGAGTATTTCCAAGAGACCCAGTACTTC.

This clonotype showed up just a few times. This chain uses TRBV15 with TRBJ1-5, with unresolved D. Germline CDR1 is LNHNV and CDR2 is YYDKDF (reference sequence). Trimming took off 0 bases at V and 4 bases at J, with 7 bases between the two ends. The CDR3 runs 14 residues. The CDR3 reads CATSRDLENQPQHF. The CDR3 DNA reads TGTGCCACCAGCAGAGATTTGGAGAATCAGCCCCAGCATTTT.

This rearrangement joins TRBV10-3 to TRBJ1-1, with D possibly matching TRBD1 (5 bases). Trimming stripped 10 bases from V and 1 base from J, with 13 bases between. Germline values: CDR1 ENHRY, CDR2 SYGVKD. CDR3 size: 13 residues. The CDR3 bases are TGTGCCACCACGCAGGACAAGAACACTGAAGCTTTCTTT. Amino acid sequence: CATTQDKNTEAFF.

Concerning this clonotype itself: This clone may be a read error of a much larger clone one base away. This chain joins TRBV20-1 and TRBJ1-1; no firm D call. The CDR3 spans 11 residues. Germline V lookup: CDR1 DFQATT, CDR2 SNEGSKA (reference sequence). The CDR3 DNA reads as TGCAGTGCTAGGGCTAACACTGAAGCTTCCTTT. It specifies CSARANTEASF.

The chain uses TRBV7-3 and TRBJ2-1, with 7 positions matching TRBD1. Trimming at V came to 3 bases and at J to 5 bases, leaving 7 bases not matched to a gene. The CDR3 is 15 residues long. The germline V gene encodes CDR1 SGHTA and CDR2 FQGTGA. The CDR3 protein is CASSFRQGTNNEQFF. The CDR3 bases are TGTGCCAGCAGCTTCAGACAGGGAACCAACAATGAGCAGTTCTTC. The variable domain in full, completed from reference TRBV7-3 and TRBJ2-1, reads GAGVSQTPSNKVTEKGKYVELRCDPISGHTALYWYRQSLGQGPEFLIYFQGTGAADDSGLPNDRFFAVRPEGSVSTLKIQRTERGDSAVYLCASSFRQGTNNEQFFGPGTRLTVL.